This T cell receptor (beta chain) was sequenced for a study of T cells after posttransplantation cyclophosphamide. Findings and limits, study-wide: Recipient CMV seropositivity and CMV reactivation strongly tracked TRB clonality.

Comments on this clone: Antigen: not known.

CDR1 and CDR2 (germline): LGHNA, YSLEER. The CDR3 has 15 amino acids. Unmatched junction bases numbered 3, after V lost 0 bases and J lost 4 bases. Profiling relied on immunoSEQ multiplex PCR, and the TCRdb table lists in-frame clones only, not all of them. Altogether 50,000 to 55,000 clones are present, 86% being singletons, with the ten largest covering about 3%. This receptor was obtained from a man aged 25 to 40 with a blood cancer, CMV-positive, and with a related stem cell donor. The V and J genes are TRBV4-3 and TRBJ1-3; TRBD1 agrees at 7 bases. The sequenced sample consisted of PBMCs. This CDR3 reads CASSQERGRGNTIYF. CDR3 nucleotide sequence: TGCGCCAGCAGCCAAGAAAGGGGGCGAGGAAACACCATATATTTT.